This TCR beta chain appears in the sequencing data of a study of post-analysis software for immune sequencing data (dated by TCRdb to 2015 to 2017). Concerning the study at large: Recorded disease courses included relapsing-remitting, secondary progressive and progressive-relapsing multiple sclerosis, with some patients lacking subtype annotation. Patient repertoires were compared against ten to eleven previously published healthy control repertoires from donors aged about 6 to 26 years. A subset of samples was prepared in parallel using single-end sample barcoding, then pooled and co-amplified after Illumina adapter ligation. Beyond this particular receptor, the publication reports: When samples were clustered directly using the F measure, samples prepared in the same batch co-clustered strongly, which prompted a batch-effect correction. Significantly lower normalized Chao1 diversity was found in multiple sclerosis patients than in controls, suggesting substantial peripheral T-cell clonal expansion. Patients showed significantly higher frequencies than controls for a handful of TRBV segments, among them TRBV5-6, TRBV5-1 and TRBV20-1. The multiple sclerosis patient group was slightly younger than the control group.

The germline V gene encodes CDR1 MDHEN and CDR2 SYDVKM. Taken from cysteine to phenylalanine, the CDR3 has 15 residues. Left in the record is the CDR3 DNA by itself, 45 bases read in frame from the first base. The V and J ends are trimmed by 6 bases and 6 bases, leaving 21 bases between them. To demonstrate the VDJtools post-analysis software, TCR beta repertoires were profiled from the peripheral blood of more than 10 young patients with multiple sclerosis. The multiple sclerosis patients were children and adolescents between roughly 6 and 15 years of age. As for this clonotype: Its antigen specificity is not known. Per-nucleotide qualities are absent, and no much larger clonotype sits a single base away.

The method was PCR. Sequencer: Illumina HiSeq 2500. To reduce PCR and sequencing biases, unique molecular identifiers were incorporated into the TCR beta cDNA libraries. Around 500,000 cDNA molecules were obtained for every 1 to 10 million input T cells, so each molecule roughly corresponded to one T cell. Patient libraries were prepared and sequenced with the same protocol used for the earlier healthy control dataset. Samples belonging to the same batch were prepared together, multiplexed and sequenced on a shared HiSeq lane. As for how the authors treated the data: Raw barcoded reads were processed with MIGEC, discarding single-read molecular identifier groups before consensus assembly and CDR3 extraction. VDJtools was used for post-analysis of the clonotype tables, and diversity was normalized by down-sampling every dataset to the size of the smallest sample. To correct batch-related cross-sample contamination, repertoire overlap clustering matched CDR3 amino acid sequences but not nucleotide sequences. TCRdb reran the public reads through fastp at Q25 and MiXCR, keeping productive beta chains. All rows with the same CDR3 protein become a single entry with the most common DNA and genes. Clone size and V and J calls follow TCRdb, not the original study. The sample table shows roughly 600,000 distinct CDR3 sequences, and roughly 45% are seen once. The ten largest clones add up to more than 1.5% of the sample.

The receptor's source is a girl between 10 and 17 years old with multiple sclerosis. The sequenced material came from blood. The V and J genes are TRBV28 and TRBJ2-7; the D gene is perhaps TRBD2, on 5 matching bases. The sequenced DNA is TGTGCCAGCAGGCCCGTCTGGCTACTAGAGAGCGAGCAGTACTTC. Protein translation: CASRPVWLLESEQYF.